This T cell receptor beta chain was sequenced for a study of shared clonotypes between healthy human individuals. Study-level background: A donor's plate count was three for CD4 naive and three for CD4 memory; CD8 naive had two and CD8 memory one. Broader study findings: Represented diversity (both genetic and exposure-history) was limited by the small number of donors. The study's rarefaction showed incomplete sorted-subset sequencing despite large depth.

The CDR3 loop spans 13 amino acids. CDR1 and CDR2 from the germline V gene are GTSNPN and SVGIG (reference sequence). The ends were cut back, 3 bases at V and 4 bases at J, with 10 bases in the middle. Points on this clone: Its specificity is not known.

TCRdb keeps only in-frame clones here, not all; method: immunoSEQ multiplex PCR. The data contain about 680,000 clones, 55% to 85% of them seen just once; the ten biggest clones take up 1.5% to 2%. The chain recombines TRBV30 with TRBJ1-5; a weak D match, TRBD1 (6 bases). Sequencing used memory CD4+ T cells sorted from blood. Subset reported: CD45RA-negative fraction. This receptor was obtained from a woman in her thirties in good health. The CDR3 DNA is TGTGCCTGGAGCAAGCAGGGGAATCAGCCCCAGCATTTT. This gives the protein CAWSKQGNQPQHF. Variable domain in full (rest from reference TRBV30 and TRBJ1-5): SQTIHQWPATLVQPVGSPLSLECTVEGTSNPNLYWYRQAAGRGLQLLFYSVGIGQISSEVPQNLSASRPQDRQFILSSKKLLLSDSGFYLCAWSKQGNQPQHFGDGTRLSIL.